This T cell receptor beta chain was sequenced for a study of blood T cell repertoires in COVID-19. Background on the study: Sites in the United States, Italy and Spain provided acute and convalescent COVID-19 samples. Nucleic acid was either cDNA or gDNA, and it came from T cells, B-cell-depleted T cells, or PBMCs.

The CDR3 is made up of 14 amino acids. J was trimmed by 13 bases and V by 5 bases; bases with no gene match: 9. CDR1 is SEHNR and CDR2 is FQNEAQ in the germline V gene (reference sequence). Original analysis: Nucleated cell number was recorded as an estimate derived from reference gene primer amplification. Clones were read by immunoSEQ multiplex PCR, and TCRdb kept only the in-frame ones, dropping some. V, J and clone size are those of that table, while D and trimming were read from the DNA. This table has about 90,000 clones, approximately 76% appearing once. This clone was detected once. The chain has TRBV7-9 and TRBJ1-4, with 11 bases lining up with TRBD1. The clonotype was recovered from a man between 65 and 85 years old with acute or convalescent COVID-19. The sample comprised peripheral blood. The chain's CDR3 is CASSQWDRGFGLFF. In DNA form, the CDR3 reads TGTGCCAGCAGCCAATGGGACAGGGGGTTCGGACTGTTTTTT.